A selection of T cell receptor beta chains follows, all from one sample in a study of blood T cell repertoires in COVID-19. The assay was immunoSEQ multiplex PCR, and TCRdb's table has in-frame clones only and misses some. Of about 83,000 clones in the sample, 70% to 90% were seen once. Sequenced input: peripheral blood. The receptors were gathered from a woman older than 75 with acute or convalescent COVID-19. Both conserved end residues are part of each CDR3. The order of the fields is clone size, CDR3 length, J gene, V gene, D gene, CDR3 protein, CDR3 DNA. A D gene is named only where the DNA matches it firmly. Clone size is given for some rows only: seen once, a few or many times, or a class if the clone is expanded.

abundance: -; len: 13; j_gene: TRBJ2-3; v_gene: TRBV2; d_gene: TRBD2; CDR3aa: CASTSGGKDTQYF; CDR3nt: TGTGCCAGCACTAGCGGGGGGAAGGATACGCAGTATTTT
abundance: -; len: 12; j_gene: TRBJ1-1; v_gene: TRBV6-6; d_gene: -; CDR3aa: CASKTVNTEAFF; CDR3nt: TGTGCCAGCAAGACAGTGAACACTGAAGCTTTCTTT
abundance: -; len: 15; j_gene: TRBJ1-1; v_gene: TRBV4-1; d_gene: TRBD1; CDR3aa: CASSQEQGAPTEAFF; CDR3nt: TGCGCCAGCAGCCAAGAACAGGGGGCGCCTACTGAAGCTTTCTTT
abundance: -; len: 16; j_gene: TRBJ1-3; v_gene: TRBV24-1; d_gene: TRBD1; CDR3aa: CATSDSPGQSGNTIYF; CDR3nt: TGTGCCACCAGTGATTCCCCGGGACAGTCTGGAAACACCATATATTTT
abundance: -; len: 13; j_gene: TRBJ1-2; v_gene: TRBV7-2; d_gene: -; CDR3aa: CASSLYGGYGYTF; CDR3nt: TGTGCCAGCAGCTTATATGGGGGGTATGGCTACACCTTC
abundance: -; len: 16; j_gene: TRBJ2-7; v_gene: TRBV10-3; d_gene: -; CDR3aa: CAISAPEGSGPHEQYF; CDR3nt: TGTGCCATCAGTGCTCCCGAGGGTAGCGGCCCCCACGAGCAGTACTTC
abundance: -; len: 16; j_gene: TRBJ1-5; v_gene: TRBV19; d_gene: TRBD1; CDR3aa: CASSIFAGGLNQPQHF; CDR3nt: TGTGCCAGTAGTATATTCGCAGGGGGCCTCAATCAGCCCCAGCATTTT
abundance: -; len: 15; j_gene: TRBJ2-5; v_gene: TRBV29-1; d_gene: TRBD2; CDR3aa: CSVGLAGGPQETQYF; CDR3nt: TGCAGCGTTGGACTAGCGGGGGGTCCGCAAGAGACCCAGTACTTC
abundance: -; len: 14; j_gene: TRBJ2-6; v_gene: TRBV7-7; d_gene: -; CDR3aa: CATGQSSGANVLTF; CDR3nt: TGTGCTACCGGACAGAGCTCTGGGGCCAACGTCCTGACTTTC
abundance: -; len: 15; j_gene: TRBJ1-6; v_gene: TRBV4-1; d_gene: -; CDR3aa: CASSQRTAYNSPLHF; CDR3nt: TGCGCCAGCAGCCAAAGGACAGCCTATAATTCACCCCTCCACTTT
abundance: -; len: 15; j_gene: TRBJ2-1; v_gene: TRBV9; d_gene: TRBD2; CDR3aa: CASSPRLAGGDEQFF; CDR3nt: TGTGCCAGCAGCCCTCGGCTAGCGGGTGGAGATGAGCAGTTCTTC
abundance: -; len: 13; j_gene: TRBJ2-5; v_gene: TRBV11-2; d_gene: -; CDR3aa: CASRLPPLETQYF; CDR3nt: TGTGCCAGCAGACTTCCCCCGCTAGAGACCCAGTACTTC
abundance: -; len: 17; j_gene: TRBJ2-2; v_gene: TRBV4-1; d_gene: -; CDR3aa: CASSGPSGQIVTGELFF; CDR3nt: TGCGCCAGCAGCGGCCCATCAGGACAGATAGTCACCGGGGAGCTGTTTTTT
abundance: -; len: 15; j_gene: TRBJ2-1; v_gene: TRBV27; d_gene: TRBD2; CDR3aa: CASTMGLAGMGEQFF; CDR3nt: TGTGCCAGCACCATGGGACTAGCGGGGATGGGGGAGCAGTTCTTC
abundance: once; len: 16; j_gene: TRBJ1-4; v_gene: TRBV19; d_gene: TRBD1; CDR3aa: CASSIGQGVLQEKLFF; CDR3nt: TGTGCCAGTAGTATAGGGCAGGGGGTATTACAGGAAAAACTGTTTTTT
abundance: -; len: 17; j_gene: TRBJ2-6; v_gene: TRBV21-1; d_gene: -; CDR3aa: CASFGDRGASGANVLTF; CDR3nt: TGTGCCAGTTTTGGGGACAGGGGGGCTTCTGGGGCCAACGTCCTGACTTTC
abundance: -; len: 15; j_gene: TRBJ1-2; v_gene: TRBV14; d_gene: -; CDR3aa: CASSQEAYRFYGYTF; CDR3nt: TGTGCCAGCAGCCAAGAGGCTTACAGATTTTATGGCTACACCTTC
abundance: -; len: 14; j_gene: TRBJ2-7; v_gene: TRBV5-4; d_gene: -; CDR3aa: CASSPGQRAYEQYF; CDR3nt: TGTGCCAGCAGCCCAGGACAGAGGGCCTACGAGCAGTACTTC
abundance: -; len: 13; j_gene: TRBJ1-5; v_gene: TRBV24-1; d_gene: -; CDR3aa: CATGETPNQPQHF; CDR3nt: TGTGCCACCGGAGAAACTCCCAATCAGCCCCAGCATTTT
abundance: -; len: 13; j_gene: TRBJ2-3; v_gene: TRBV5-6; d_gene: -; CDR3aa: CASSLNHRDTQYF; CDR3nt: TGTGCCAGCAGTTTGAACCATCGGGATACGCAGTATTTT
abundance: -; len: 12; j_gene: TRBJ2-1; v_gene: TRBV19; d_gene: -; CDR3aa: CASSIVSREQFF; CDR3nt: TGTGCCAGTAGTATAGTGAGTCGAGAGCAGTTCTTC
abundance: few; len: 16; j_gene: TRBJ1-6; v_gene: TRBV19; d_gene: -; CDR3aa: CASSTFTGSGNSPLHF; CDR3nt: TGTGCCAGTAGTACCTTCACAGGGTCCGGTAATTCACCCCTCCACTTT
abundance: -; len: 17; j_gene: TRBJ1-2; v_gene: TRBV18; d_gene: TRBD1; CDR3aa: CASSSAPPDRGLYGYTF; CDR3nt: TGTGCCAGCTCATCCGCCCCGCCCGACAGGGGGCTCTATGGCTACACCTTC
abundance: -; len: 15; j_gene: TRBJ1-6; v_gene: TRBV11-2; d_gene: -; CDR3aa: CASSLHRENNSPLHF; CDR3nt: TGTGCCAGCAGCTTACACAGGGAAAATAATTCACCCCTCCACTTT
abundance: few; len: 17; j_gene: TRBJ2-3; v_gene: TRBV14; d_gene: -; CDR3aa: CASSQDYGQRGTDTQYF; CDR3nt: TGTGCCAGCAGCCAAGATTACGGACAGAGGGGCACAGATACGCAGTATTTT
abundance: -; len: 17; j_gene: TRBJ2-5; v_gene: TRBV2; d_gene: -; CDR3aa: CANLPRASQSWRTTQYF; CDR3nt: TGTGCCAACTTACCTAGGGCTAGCCAATCGTGGAGGACGACCCAGTACTTC
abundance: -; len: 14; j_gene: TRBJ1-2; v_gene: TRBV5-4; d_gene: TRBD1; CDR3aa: CASNPTGQYYGYTF; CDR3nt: TGTGCCAGCAACCCGACGGGACAGTACTATGGCTACACCTTC
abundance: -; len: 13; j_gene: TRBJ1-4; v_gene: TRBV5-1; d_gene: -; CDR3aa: CASSPGENEKLFF; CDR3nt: TGCGCCAGCTCCCCCGGGGAAAATGAAAAACTGTTTTTT
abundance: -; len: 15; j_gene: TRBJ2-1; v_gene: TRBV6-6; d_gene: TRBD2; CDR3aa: CASSSSGGVRNEQFF; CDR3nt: TGTGCCAGCAGCAGTAGCGGGGGGGTACGCAATGAGCAGTTCTTC
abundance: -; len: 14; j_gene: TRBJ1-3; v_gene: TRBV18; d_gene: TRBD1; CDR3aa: CASSPGTGENTIYF; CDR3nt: TGTGCCAGCTCACCCGGGACAGGGGAAAACACCATATATTTT
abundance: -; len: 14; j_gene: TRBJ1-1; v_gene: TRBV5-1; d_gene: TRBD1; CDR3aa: CASSLDRGNTEAFF; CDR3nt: TGCGCCAGCAGCTTGGACAGGGGAAACACTGAAGCTTTCTTT
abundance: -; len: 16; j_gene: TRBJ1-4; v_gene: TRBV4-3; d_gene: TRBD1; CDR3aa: CASSPRTGGWDEKLFF; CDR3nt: TGCGCCAGCAGCCCCCGGACAGGGGGCTGGGATGAAAAACTGTTTTTT
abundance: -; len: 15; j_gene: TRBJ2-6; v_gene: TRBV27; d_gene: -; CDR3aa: CASSFGESGANVLTF; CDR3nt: TGTGCCAGCAGTTTCGGGGAATCGGGGGCCAACGTCCTGACTTTC
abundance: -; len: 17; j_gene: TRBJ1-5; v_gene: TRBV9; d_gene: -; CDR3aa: CASSLGRDDGGRQPQHF; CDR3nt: TGTGCCAGCAGCCTAGGGCGGGACGATGGAGGAAGACAGCCCCAGCATTTT
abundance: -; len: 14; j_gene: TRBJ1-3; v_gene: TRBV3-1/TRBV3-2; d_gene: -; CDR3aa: CASSQEHSGNTIYF; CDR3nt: TGTGCCAGCAGCCAAGAACACTCTGGAAACACCATATATTTT